This is a list of T cell receptor beta chains from one sample in a study of shared clonotypes between healthy human individuals. Sequenced by immunoSEQ multiplex PCR; TCRdb stores in-frame clones only, minus some. The sample includes millions of clones, over 85% of them seen just once. Specimen: naive CD4+ T cells sorted from blood. These receptors came from a man aged 18 to 29 in good health. Each CDR3 is given with its conserved first and last residue. Clone size is stated in some rows and not others, as once, few, many or a class when expanded.

>TRBV5-8|14|TRBJ1-1|-
CASSLEGIGTEAFF
>TRBV5-1|17|TRBJ1-4|-
CASSSDTQGRTSEKLFF
>TRBV6-1|15|TRBJ2-7|-
CASSHRDRGTYEQYF
>TRBV30|14|TRBJ2-7|-
CAWRSSGSHYEQYF
>TRBV11-2|13|TRBJ1-2|-
CASSPSPDYGYTF
>TRBV6-1|15|TRBJ1-6|-
CASSDSTGVYSPLHF
>TRBV6-6|13|TRBJ2-7|-
CASSYSIQDSGYF
>TRBV5-1|13|TRBJ2-7|-
CASSNQGSDEQYF
>TRBV4-1|14|TRBJ2-7|-
CASSPGQDPYEQYF
>TRBV4-2|15|TRBJ2-1|-
CASSPLAGGANEQFF
>TRBV18|15|TRBJ1-4|-
CASSPGIRQGGKLFF
>TRBV30|14|TRBJ1-2|once
CAWSVRDRRYGYTF
>TRBV2|13|TRBJ2-5|-
CASGAGGPETQYF
>TRBV5-1|14|TRBJ1-2|-
CASSLGGGPYGYTF
>TRBV5-1|14|TRBJ1-2|-
CASSPGQPGNGYTF
>TRBV9|13|TRBJ2-2|-
CASSNGQAGELFF
>TRBV30|15|TRBJ2-7|once
CAWSRTSGYSYEQYF
>TRBV10-2|12|TRBJ1-1|-
CATTGGRAEAFF
>TRBV4-1|15|TRBJ1-1|few
CASSQEGQGGTEAFF
>TRBV5-1|17|TRBJ2-2|-
CASSLRPGGANTGELFF
>TRBV2|14|TRBJ2-3|-
CASVTQRGTDTQYF
>TRBV27|15|TRBJ2-7|-
CASSFRDRVAREQYF
>TRBV7-2|14|TRBJ1-6|-
CASSSAPYNSPLHF
>TRBV27|11|TRBJ1-1|-
CASRRRGKAFF
>TRBV28|17|TRBJ1-2|-
CASSSTKGQGYPLGYTF
>TRBV6-6|13|TRBJ1-5|-
CASSYESNQPQHF
>TRBV18|14|TRBJ2-7|-
CASSPPPGFVEQYF
>TRBV7-6|13|TRBJ2-3|-
CASSLAEGDTQYF
>TRBV5-1|15|TRBJ1-2|-
CASSLGALNSYGYTF
>TRBV27|15|TRBJ2-2|-
CASTPRALDTGELFF
>TRBV2|16|TRBJ1-5|-
CASSENGPLSNQPQHF
>TRBV6-1|14|TRBJ1-2|once
CASSDAGTLYGYTF
>TRBV4-1|16|TRBJ2-5|-
CASSPIAGGPGETQYF
>TRBV19|15|TRBJ2-7|-
CASSIDRGGPYEQYF
>TRBV7-9|13|TRBJ2-7|-
CASSTTATYEQYF
>TRBV6-5|14|TRBJ2-1|-
CASSYMGIYNEQFF
>TRBV4-1|16|TRBJ2-7|-
CASSQDYLAGAWEQYF
>TRBV27|14|TRBJ2-2|-
CASSFFLATGELFF
>TRBV5-1|14|TRBJ2-7|-
CASSWTGQVYEQYF
>TRBV4-1|15|TRBJ1-6|few
CASSQDWIVASPLHF